A selection of T cell receptor beta chains follows, all from one sample in a study of blood T cell repertoires in COVID-19. TCRdb's copy holds only in-frame clones and misses some; the assay was immunoSEQ multiplex PCR. This repertoire shows under 350,000 clones, around nine tenths found once; its top ten account for about 4.6%. Sequencing input: peripheral blood. These receptors were collected from a man between 35 and 55 years old with acute or convalescent COVID-19. CDR3s leave out the opening cysteine and the closing phenylalanine or tryptophan. Each record gives: J gene, V gene, CDR3 protein.

j_gene: TRBJ1-4; v_gene: TRBV3-1/TRBV3-2; CDR3aa: ASSSPRGTGEGKLF
j_gene: TRBJ2-7; v_gene: TRBV3-1/TRBV3-2; CDR3aa: ASSQDGGRIYEQY
j_gene: TRBJ1-1; v_gene: TRBV12-5; CDR3aa: ASGATGNTEAF
j_gene: TRBJ1-1; v_gene: TRBV25-1; CDR3aa: ASKFMTEAF
j_gene: TRBJ2-2; v_gene: TRBV6-5; CDR3aa: ASTYRVGTGELF
j_gene: TRBJ2-6; v_gene: TRBV2; CDR3aa: ASSERQAGANVLT
j_gene: TRBJ1-1; v_gene: TRBV4-1; CDR3aa: ASSLTGVWDTEAF
j_gene: TRBJ1-1; v_gene: TRBV6-5; CDR3aa: ASSRGGNTEAF
j_gene: TRBJ1-2; v_gene: TRBV6-5; CDR3aa: ASSPSGEGFYGYT
j_gene: TRBJ2-1; v_gene: TRBV5-6; CDR3aa: ASSFLGGQF
j_gene: TRBJ2-7; v_gene: TRBV6-6; CDR3aa: ASSPRQGRISYEQY
j_gene: TRBJ2-7; v_gene: TRBV7-2; CDR3aa: ATNNRGLFYEQY
j_gene: TRBJ2-7; v_gene: TRBV9; CDR3aa: ASSVAYWGGLITYEQY
j_gene: TRBJ1-5; v_gene: TRBV2; CDR3aa: ASNYLDNQPQH
j_gene: TRBJ1-4; v_gene: TRBV9; CDR3aa: ASSRDRGYEKLF
j_gene: TRBJ1-2; v_gene: TRBV7-2; CDR3aa: ASSFEQINYGYT
j_gene: TRBJ2-2; v_gene: TRBV5-6; CDR3aa: ASRRGQRTGELF
j_gene: TRBJ1-6; v_gene: TRBV18; CDR3aa: ASSPSRDSPLH
j_gene: TRBJ1-1; v_gene: TRBV5-1; CDR3aa: ASSLDYRNTEAF
j_gene: TRBJ1-2; v_gene: TRBV7-9; CDR3aa: ASSRAAGTGGYGYT
j_gene: TRBJ2-2; v_gene: TRBV15; CDR3aa: ATSRDLTGELF
j_gene: TRBJ2-2; v_gene: TRBV5-6; CDR3aa: ASSLAPGRRAGELF
j_gene: TRBJ1-6; v_gene: TRBV29-1; CDR3aa: SVGGTLNSPLH
j_gene: TRBJ2-6; v_gene: TRBV5-6; CDR3aa: ASSLEFTGANVLT
j_gene: TRBJ1-2; v_gene: TRBV5-6; CDR3aa: ASSWTPGQGARGYT
j_gene: TRBJ1-2; v_gene: TRBV19; CDR3aa: ASSIIGAGYT
j_gene: TRBJ2-1; v_gene: TRBV5-1; CDR3aa: ASSLLGSGGPYNEQF
j_gene: TRBJ2-1; v_gene: TRBV7-3; CDR3aa: ASSISSGGAKQF